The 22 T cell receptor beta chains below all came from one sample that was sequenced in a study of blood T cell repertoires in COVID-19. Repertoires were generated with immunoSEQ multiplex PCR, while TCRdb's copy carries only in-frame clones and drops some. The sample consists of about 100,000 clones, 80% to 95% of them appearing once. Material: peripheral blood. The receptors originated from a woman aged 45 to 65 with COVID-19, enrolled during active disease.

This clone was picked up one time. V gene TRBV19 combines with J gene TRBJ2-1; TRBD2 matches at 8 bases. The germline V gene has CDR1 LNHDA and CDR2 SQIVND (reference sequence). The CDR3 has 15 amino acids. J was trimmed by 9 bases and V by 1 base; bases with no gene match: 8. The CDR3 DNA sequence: TGTGCCAGTAGTATAGGCCGGGGGGGTTTAAGTGAGCAGTTCTTC. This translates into CASSIGRGGLSEQFF.

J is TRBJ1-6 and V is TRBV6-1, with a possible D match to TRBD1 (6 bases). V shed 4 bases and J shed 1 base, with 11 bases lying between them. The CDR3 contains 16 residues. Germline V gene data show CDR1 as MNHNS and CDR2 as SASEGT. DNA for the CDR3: TGTGCCAGCAGTGTCAGGGGCGCGTCCTATAATTCACCCCTCCACTTT. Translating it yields CASSVRGASYNSPLHF.

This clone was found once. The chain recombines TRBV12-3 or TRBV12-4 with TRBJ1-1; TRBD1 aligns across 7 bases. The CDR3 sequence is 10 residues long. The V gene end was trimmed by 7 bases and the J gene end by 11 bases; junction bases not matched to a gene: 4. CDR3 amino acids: CASKGAEAFF. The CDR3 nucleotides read TGTGCCAGCAAGGGGGCGGAGGCTTTCTTT.

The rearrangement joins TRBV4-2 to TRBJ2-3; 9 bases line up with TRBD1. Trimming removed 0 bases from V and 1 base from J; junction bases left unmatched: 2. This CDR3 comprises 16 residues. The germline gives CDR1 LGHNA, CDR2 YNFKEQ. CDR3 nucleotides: TGTGCCAGCAGCCAAGAATGGACAGGGGGCACAGATACGCAGTATTTT. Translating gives CASSQEWTGGTDTQYF.

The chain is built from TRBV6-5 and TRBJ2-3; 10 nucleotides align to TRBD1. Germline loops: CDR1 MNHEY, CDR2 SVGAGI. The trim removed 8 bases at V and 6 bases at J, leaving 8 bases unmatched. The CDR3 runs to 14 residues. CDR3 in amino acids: CASRTGGIVDTQYF. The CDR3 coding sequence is TGTGCCAGCCGGACAGGGGGTATAGTGGATACGCAGTATTTT.

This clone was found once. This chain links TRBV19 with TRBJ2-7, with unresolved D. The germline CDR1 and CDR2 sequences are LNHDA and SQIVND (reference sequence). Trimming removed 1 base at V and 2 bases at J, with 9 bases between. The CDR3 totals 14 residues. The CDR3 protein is CASSIGGKTYEQYF. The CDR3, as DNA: TGTGCCAGTAGTATAGGTGGCAAAACCTACGAGCAGTACTTC.

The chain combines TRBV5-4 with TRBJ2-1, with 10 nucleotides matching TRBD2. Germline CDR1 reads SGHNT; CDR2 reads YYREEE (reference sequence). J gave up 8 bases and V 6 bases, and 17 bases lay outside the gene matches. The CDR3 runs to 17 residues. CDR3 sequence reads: CASTPKDGTSEIDEQFF. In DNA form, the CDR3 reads TGTGCCAGCACCCCAAAGGATGGGACTAGCGAGATCGATGAGCAGTTCTTC.

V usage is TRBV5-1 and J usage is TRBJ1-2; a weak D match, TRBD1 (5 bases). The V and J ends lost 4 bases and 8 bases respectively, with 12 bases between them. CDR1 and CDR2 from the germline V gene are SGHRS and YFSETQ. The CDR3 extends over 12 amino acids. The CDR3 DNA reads TGCGCCAGCAGCCCGGATCCAGGGGGCTACACCTTC. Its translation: CASSPDPGGYTF.

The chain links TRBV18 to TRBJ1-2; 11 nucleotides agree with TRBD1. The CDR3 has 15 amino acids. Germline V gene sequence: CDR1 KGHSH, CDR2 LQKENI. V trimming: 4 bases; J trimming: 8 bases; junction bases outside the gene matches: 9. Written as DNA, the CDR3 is TGTGCCAGCTCACTCCGGACAGGGGGCGAAGAAGGCTACACCTTC. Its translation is CASSLRTGGEEGYTF.

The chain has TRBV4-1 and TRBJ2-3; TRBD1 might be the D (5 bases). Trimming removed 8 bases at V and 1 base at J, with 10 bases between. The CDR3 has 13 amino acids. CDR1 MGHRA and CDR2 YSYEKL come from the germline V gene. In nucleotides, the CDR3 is TGCGCCAGCTCCAGGGTGGGCACAGATACGCAGTATTTT. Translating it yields CASSRVGTDTQYF.

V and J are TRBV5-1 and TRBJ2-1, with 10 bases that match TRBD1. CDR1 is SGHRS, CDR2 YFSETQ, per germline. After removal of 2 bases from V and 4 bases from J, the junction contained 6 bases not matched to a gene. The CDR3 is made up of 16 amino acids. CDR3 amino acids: CASSLADRGLYNEQFF. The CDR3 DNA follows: TGCGCCAGCAGCTTAGCCGACAGGGGGCTATACAATGAGCAGTTCTTC.

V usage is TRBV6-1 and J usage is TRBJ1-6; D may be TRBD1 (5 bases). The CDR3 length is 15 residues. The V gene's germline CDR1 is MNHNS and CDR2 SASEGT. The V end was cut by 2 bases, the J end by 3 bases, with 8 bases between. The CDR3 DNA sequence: TGTGCCAGCAGTGAAAGGCAGGGCTATAATTCACCCCTCCACTTT. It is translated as CASSERQGYNSPLHF.

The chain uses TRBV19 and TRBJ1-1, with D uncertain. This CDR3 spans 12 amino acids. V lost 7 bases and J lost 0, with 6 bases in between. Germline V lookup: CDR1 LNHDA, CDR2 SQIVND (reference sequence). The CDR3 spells CASNFMNTEAFF. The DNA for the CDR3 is TGTGCCAGTAATTTCATGAACACTGAAGCTTTCTTT.

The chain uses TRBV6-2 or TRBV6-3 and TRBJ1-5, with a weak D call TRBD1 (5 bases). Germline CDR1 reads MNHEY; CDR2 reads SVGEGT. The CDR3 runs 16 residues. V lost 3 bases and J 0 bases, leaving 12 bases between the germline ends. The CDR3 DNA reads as TGTGCCAGCAGTTATTCCAGGGTTTATAGCAATCAGCCCCAGCATTTT. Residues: CASSYSRVYSNQPQHF.

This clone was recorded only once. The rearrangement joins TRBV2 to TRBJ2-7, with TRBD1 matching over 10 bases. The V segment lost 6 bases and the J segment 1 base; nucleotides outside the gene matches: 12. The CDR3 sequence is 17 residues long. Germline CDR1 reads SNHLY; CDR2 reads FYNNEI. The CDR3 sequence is CASRFTRDRGISYEQYV. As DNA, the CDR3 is TGTGCCAGCAGGTTTACCCGGGACAGGGGAATATCCTACGAGCAGTACGTC.

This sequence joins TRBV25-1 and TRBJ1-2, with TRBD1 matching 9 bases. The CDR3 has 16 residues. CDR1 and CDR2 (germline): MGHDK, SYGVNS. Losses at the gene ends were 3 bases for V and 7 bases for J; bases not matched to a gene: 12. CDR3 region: CASSDSSGTGFVGYTF. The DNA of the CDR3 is TGTGCCAGCAGTGATTCGTCCGGGACAGGGTTTGTTGGCTACACCTTC.

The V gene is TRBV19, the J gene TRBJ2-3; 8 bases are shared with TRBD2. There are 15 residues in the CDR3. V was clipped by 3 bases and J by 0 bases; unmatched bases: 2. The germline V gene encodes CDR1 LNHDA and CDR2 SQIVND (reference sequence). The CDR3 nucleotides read TGTGCCAGTAGTATCCGGGGGGGTAGCACAGATACGCAGTATTTT. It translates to CASSIRGGSTDTQYF.

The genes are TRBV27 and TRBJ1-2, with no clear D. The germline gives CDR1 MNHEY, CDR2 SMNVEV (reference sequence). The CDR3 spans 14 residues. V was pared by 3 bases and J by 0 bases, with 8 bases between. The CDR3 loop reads CASSFAASNYGYTF. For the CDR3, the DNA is TGTGCCAGCAGTTTCGCAGCGTCTAACTATGGCTACACCTTC.

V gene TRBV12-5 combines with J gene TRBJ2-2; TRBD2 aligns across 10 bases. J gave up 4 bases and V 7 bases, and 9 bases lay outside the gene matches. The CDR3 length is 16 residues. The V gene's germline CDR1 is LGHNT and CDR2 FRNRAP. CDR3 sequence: CASATLAGRVTGELFF. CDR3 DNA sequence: TGTGCTAGTGCCACACTAGCGGGGCGCGTCACCGGGGAGCTGTTTTTT.

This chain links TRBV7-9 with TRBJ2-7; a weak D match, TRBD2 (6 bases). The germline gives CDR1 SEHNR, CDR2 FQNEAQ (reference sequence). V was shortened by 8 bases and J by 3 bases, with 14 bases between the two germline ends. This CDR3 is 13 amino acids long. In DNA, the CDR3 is TGTGCCAGCCGGGAAGGAGGGAGCTACGAGCAGTACTTC. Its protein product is CASREGGSYEQYF.

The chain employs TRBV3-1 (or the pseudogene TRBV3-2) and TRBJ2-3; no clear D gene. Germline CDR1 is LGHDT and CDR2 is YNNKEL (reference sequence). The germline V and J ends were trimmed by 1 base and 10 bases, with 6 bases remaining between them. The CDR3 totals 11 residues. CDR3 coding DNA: TGTGCCAGCAGCCAAGGGCAAGCGCAGTATTTT. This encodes CASSQGQAQYF.

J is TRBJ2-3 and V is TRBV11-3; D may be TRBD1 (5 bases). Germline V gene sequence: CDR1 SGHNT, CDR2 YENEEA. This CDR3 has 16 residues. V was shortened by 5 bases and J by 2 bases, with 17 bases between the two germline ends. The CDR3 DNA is TGTGCCAGCAGCGCTCAGGTGGGGCTCTACACAGATACGCAGTATTTT. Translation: CASSAQVGLYTDTQYF. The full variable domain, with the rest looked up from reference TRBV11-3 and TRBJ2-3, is EAGVVQSPRYKIIEKKQPVAFWCNPISGHNTLYWYLQNLGQGPELLIRYENEEAVDDSQLPKDRFSAERLKGVDSTLKIQPAELGDSAVYLCASSAQVGLYTDTQYFGPGTRLTVL.